The T cell receptor (beta chain) described here comes from a study of blood T cells in healthy people across ages. In the study overall: T cells yielded about one barcoded beta molecule per two cells through template switching.

A remark on this clonotype: Its antigen remains unidentified. Relative to the germline gene, one junction end is altered; a read error may explain this.

Germline V gives CDR1 SGHRS, CDR2 YFSETQ. The CDR3 has 14 residues. The amount of total RNA extracted per sample was at least 6 micrograms. Study results and limitations: The study could not conclusively compare naive and antigen-experienced cells, given its unsorted PBMCs. Per million T cells, TCR beta diversity dropped roughly linearly as age increased.

A sample-barcoded 5' primer and a J-beta primer mix were used in a second PCR of roughly 6 to 12 cycles. MiXCR, run by TCRdb on the 5' RACE reads, gives a single entry per CDR3 protein. The table includes about 630,000 distinct CDR3 sequences, over 20% detected once. Material for sequencing was blood. This chain connects TRBV5-1 to TRBJ1-5; 8 bases line up with TRBD1. The sequence was collected from a man aged 65 to 85 in good health. The CDR3 DNA follows: TGCGCCAGCAGCTTGGAGACAGGGGATGGGCCCCGGCATTTT. It encodes CASSLETGDGPRHF.